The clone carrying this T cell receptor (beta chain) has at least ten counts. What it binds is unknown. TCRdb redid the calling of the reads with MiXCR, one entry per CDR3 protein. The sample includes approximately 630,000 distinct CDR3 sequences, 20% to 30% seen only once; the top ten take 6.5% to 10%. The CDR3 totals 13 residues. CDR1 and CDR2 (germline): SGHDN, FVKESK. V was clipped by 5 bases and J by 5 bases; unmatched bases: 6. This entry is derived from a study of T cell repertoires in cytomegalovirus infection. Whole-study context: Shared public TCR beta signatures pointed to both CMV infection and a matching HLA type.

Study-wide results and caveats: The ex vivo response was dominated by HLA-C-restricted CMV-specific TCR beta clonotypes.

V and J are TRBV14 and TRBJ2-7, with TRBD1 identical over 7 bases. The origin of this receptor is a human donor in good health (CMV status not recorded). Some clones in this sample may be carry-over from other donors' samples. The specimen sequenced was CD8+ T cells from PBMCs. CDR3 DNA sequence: TGTGCCAGCAGCTGGGGACAGCACAACGAGCAGTACTTC. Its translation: CASSWGQHNEQYF.